A selection of T cell receptor beta chains follows, all from one sample in a study of cytotoxic CD8 clonotypes in ibrutinib-treated CLL. TCRdb's copy holds only in-frame clones and misses some; the assay was immunoSEQ multiplex PCR. The table has 300,000 to 400,000 clones, 67% seen once; the top ten hold around 6.5%. This specimen consisted of PBMCs, obtained after 36 months of ibrutinib treatment. These receptors all come from a human donor with chronic lymphocytic leukemia. CDR3s include the opening cysteine and the closing phenylalanine or tryptophan. The D gene is left open where the match is weak. Only part of the rows carry a size: once, few, many, or a class if the clone is expanded.

-	TRBD1	TRBV27	TRBJ1-5	TGTGCCAGCAGTGGCAGGGGGCCAAATCAGCCCCAGCATTTT	CASSGRGPNQPQHF
once	TRBD1	TRBV29-1	TRBJ2-5	TGCAGCACGGACAGGGTGCGAGAGACCCAGTACTTC	CSTDRVRETQYF
few	-	TRBV9	TRBJ2-7	TGTGCCAGCAGCCCTGATGACTACGAGCAGTACTTC	CASSPDDYEQYF
-	TRBD2	TRBV4-3	TRBJ2-3	TGCGCCAGCAGCCAGGAGCGGGAGGGCCACGTAGATACGCAGTATTTT	CASSQEREGHVDTQYF
-	-	TRBV28	TRBJ1-2	TGTGCCATCACAGGGACCAGCGGCTACACCTTC	CAITGTSGYTF
once	-	TRBV29-1	TRBJ2-3	TGCAGCGTTAGCGGCAGGCTCACAGATACGCAGTATTTT	CSVSGRLTDTQYF
-	-	TRBV9	TRBJ1-1	TGTGCCAGCAGCTACCCCGAGGGGGTGAACACTGAAGCTTTCTTT	CASSYPEGVNTEAFF
-	TRBD2	TRBV19	TRBJ2-1	TGTGCCAGTAGTATATCTTTCGTTGTGGCGGGGGGCGATGAGCAGTTCTTC	CASSISFVVAGGDEQFF
few	-	TRBV7-9	TRBJ2-5	TGTGCCAGCAGCGCCGCTGAGACCCAGTACTTC	CASSAAETQYF
-	TRBD1	TRBV9	TRBJ2-7	TGTGCCAGCAGTACCGGGACAGGATCCTACGAGCAGTACTTC	CASSTGTGSYEQYF
-	-	TRBV5-4	TRBJ2-1	TGTGCCAGCAGAAAGTCCAATGAGCAGTTCTTC	CASRKSNEQFF
-	-	TRBV10-3	TRBJ1-2	TGTGCCATCAGTGAGTCTTTAGGGGATAGGTATGGCTACACCTTC	CAISESLGDRYGYTF
-	TRBD1	TRBV28	TRBJ1-2	TGTGCCAGCTATATGGGACAGGGGCACTATGGCTACACCTTC	CASYMGQGHYGYTF
-	-	TRBV2	TRBJ2-7	TGTGCCAGCAGTGTTGGGGGGACACCAACCTACGAGCAGTACTTC	CASSVGGTPTYEQYF
-	-	TRBV4-2	TRBJ1-5	TGTGCCAGCAGCCGAGAATCGGGGACACTCAATCAGCCCCAGCATTTT	CASSRESGTLNQPQHF
few	-	TRBV7-8	TRBJ2-5	TGTGCCAGCAGTCCCAATGGGGAGACCCAGTACTTC	CASSPNGETQYF
-	-	TRBV7-2	TRBJ2-7	TGTGCCAGCAGCTTTTCTAATCAGGCTTACGAGCAGTACTTC	CASSFSNQAYEQYF
-	-	TRBV9	TRBJ1-6	TGTGCCAGCAGCGTAGGAAGCGGGGGAATTTCACCCCTCCACTTT	CASSVGSGGISPLHF
-	-	TRBV5-1	TRBJ1-4	TGCGCCAGCAGCTTGGTGCGGGGGAAGAATGAAAAACTGTTTTTT	CASSLVRGKNEKLFF
-	-	TRBV5-1	TRBJ2-1	TGCGCCAGCAGCTTGGGCGTGGGCCTGTACAATGAGCAGTTCTTC	CASSLGVGLYNEQFF
-	TRBD1	TRBV28	TRBJ2-2	TGTGCCAACCAGGGGGCCGGGACCGGGGAGCTGTTTTTT	CANQGAGTGELFF
-	-	TRBV10-1	TRBJ2-3	TGCGCCAGCAGTGAGTCGTCAGGGGTGACAGATACGCAGTATTTT	CASSESSGVTDTQYF
-	-	TRBV2	TRBJ2-3	TGTGCCAGCACTAGGGGGGCCCGTAGCACAGATACGCAGTATTTT	CASTRGARSTDTQYF
-	TRBD1	TRBV7-9	TRBJ2-1	TGTGCCAGCAGCACCGGACAGGGAAGCTCCTACAATGAGCAGTTCTTC	CASSTGQGSSYNEQFF
-	-	TRBV7-3	TRBJ1-5	TGTGCCAGCAGCTTAAGTAGGGGACAGCCCCAGCATTTT	CASSLSRGQPQHF
-	-	TRBV6-6	TRBJ2-3	TGTGCCAGCAGTCGACAGAAACTCTCTAGCACAGATACGCAGTATTTT	CASSRQKLSSTDTQYF
-	-	TRBV6-4	TRBJ1-3	TGTGCCAGCATAAATGTAGTGACTTGGGTGTACTCTGGAAACACCATATATTTT	CASINVVTWVYSGNTIYF
few	TRBD1	TRBV6-5	TRBJ1-2	TGTGCCAGCAGTGAGTGGGACAGGGACGGCTACACCTTC	CASSEWDRDGYTF
few	TRBD1	TRBV9	TRBJ1-2	TGTGCCAGCAGCGTGTCGGGACAGATCAACTATGGCTACACCTTC	CASSVSGQINYGYTF
-	-	TRBV15	TRBJ2-5	TGTGCCACCAGCAGAGTTCCGGGACCGACCCAAGAGACCCAGTACTTC	CATSRVPGPTQETQYF
-	-	TRBV9	TRBJ2-7	TGTGCCAGCAGCGTAGTACCACTTGGGGCCCTCTACGAGCAGTACTTC	CASSVVPLGALYEQYF
-	TRBD2	TRBV7-2	TRBJ2-1	TGTGCCAGCAGCACGGAGCTAGCGGGGGGAGGTGAGCAGTTCTTC	CASSTELAGGGEQFF
-	-	TRBV5-1	TRBJ2-7	TGCGCCAGCCCGCGGAAGAGGGAGCAGTACTTC	CASPRKREQYF
-	-	TRBV9	TRBJ1-2	TGTGCCAGCAGCGAGCCCGATAAAATAACAGCTAACTATGGCTACACCTTC	CASSEPDKITANYGYTF
once	-	TRBV29-1	TRBJ2-1	TGCAGCGTTGAAGATTCGTTCGGGGATGAGCAGTTCTTC	CSVEDSFGDEQFF
-	-	TRBV19	TRBJ1-2	TGTGCCAGTAGTATAGGTTCAGGGGATGGCTACACCTTC	CASSIGSGDGYTF
-	-	TRBV10-3	TRBJ2-3	TGTGCCATCAGCACCTCGGGGGGCCGCGGGGATACGCAGTATTTT	CAISTSGGRGDTQYF
-	-	TRBV4-1	TRBJ2-5	TGCGCCAGCAGCCAAGGGGGGCAGTACCAAGAGACCCAGTACTTC	CASSQGGQYQETQYF
-	-	TRBV5-6	TRBJ1-2	TGTGCCAGCAGCTTGGACAGAAATGGCTACACCTTC	CASSLDRNGYTF
few	TRBD1	TRBV27	TRBJ1-5	TGTGCCAGCAGTTTACTAGGGACAGGGATTCCTCAGCCCCAGCATTTT	CASSLLGTGIPQPQHF
-	-	TRBV23-1	TRBJ2-1	TGCGCCAGCAGTCCCAGACAGAGGAGAATCTACAATGAGCAGTTCTTC	CASSPRQRRIYNEQFF
-	-	TRBV27	TRBJ2-1	TGTGCCAGCAGTCTCCCAGGGGAGCGGTCGGGTAATGAGCAGTTCTTC	CASSLPGERSGNEQFF
-	-	TRBV18	TRBJ1-2	TGTGCCAGCTCACGGGACACGTATGAAGGCTACACCTTC	CASSRDTYEGYTF
-	TRBD1	TRBV7-8	TRBJ1-5	TGTGCCAGCAGCTTGAGGGACAGGCTAACATTCGATAGCAATCAGCCCCAGCATTTT	CASSLRDRLTFDSNQPQHF
few	-	TRBV7-8	TRBJ1-6	TGTGCCAGCAGCCTGGGTAGGGGCCGGGTTCATAATTCACCCCTCCACTTT	CASSLGRGRVHNSPLHF
few	-	TRBV5-1	TRBJ1-5	TGCGCCAGCAGCTTAGAGCCTAATCAGCCCCAGCATTTT	CASSLEPNQPQHF